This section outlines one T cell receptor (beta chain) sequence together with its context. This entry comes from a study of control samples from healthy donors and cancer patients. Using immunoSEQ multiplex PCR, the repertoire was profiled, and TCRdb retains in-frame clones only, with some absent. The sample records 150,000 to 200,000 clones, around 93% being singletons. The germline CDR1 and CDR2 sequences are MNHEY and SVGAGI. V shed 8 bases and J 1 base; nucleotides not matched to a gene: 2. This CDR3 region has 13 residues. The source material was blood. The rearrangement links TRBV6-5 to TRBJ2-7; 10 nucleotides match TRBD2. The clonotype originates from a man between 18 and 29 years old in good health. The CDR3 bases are TGTGCCAGCGAGCGGGGGGGTTCCTACGAGCAGTACTTC. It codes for CASERGGSYEQYF.